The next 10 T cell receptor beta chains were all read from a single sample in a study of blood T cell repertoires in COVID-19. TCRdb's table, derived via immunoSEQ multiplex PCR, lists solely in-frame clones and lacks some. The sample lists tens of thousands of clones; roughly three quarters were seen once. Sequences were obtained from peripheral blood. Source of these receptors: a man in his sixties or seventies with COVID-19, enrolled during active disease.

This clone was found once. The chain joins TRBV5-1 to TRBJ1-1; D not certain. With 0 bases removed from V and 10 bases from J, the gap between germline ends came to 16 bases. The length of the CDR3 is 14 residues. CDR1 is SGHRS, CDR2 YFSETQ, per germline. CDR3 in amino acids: CASSLASFAPGAFF. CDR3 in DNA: TGCGCCAGCAGCTTGGCCTCTTTTGCCCCAGGAGCTTTCTTT.

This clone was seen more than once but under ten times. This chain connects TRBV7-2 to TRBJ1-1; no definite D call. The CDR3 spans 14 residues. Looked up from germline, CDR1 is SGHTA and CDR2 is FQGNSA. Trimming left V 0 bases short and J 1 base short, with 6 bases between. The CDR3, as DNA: TGTGCCAGCAGCTTAGCGTCGGGGAACACTGAAGCTTTCTTT. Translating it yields CASSLASGNTEAFF.

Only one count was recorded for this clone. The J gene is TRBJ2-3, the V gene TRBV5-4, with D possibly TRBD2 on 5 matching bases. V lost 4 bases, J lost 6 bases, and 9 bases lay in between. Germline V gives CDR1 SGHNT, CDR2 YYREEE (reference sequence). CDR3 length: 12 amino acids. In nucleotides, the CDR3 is TGTGCCAGCAGCCCTGAGCGGGATACGCAGTATTTT. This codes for CASSPERDTQYF.

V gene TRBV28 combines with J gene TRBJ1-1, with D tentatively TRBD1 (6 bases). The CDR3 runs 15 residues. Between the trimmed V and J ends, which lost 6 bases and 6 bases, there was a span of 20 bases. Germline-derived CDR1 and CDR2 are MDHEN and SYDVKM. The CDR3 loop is CASSPPPGAVPEAFF. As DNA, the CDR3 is TGTGCCAGCAGCCCTCCCCCAGGGGCTGTCCCTGAAGCTTTCTTT.

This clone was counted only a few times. In DNA, the CDR3 is TGTGCCAGCTCACCACGGGACAGGGACCATGGCTACACCTTC. Encoded protein: CASSPRDRDHGYTF. The rearrangement uses TRBV18 and TRBJ1-2, with 9 nucleotides matching TRBD1. From germline, CDR1 is KGHSH and CDR2 LQKENI. With 1 base clipped from V and 6 bases from J, the junction kept 3 bases outside the gene matches. The CDR3 length is 14 residues.

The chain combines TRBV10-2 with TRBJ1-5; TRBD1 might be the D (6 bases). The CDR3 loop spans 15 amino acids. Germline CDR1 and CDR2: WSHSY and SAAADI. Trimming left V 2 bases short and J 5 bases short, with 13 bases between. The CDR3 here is CASSENRVGDQPQHF. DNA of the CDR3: TGCGCCAGCAGTGAGAACAGGGTCGGGGATCAGCCCCAGCATTTT.

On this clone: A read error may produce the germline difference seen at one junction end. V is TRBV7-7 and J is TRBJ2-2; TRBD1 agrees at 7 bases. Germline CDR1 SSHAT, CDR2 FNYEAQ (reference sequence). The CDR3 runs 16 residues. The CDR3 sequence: CASSSLTGTNTGELFF. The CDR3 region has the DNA TGTGCTAGCAGCTCCTTGACAGGGACGAACACCGGGGAGCTGTTTTTT.

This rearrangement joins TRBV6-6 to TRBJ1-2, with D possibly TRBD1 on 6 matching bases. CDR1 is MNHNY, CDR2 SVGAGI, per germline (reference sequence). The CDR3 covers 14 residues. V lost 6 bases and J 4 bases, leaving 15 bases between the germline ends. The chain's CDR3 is CASRLTGFIYGYTF. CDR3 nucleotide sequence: TGTGCCAGCAGACTAACAGGGTTTATCTATGGCTACACCTTC.

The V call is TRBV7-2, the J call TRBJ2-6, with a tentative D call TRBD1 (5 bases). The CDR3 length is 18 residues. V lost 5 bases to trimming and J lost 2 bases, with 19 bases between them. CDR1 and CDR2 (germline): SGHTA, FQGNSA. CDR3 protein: CASSPNPQGFTGANVLTF. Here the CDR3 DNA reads TGTGCCAGCAGCCCAAACCCCCAGGGATTTACTGGGGCCAACGTCCTGACTTTC.

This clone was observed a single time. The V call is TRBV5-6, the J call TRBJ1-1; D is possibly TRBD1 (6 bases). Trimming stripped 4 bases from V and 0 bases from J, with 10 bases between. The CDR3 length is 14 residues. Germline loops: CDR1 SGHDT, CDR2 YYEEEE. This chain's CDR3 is CASSRYRVNTEAFF. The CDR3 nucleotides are TGTGCCAGCAGCAGATACAGGGTGAACACTGAAGCTTTCTTT.